These T cell receptor beta chains were read from a single sample in a study of cytomegalovirus exposure and HLA in healthy donors. This table comes from immunoSEQ multiplex PCR, and its TCRdb copy is limited to in-frame clones, with some not included. This sample has 160,000 or so clones, with 70% to 90% found just once. Sample: PBMCs. The receptors derive from a woman aged 25 to 39 in good health and CMV-seropositive. Each CDR3 is given with its conserved first and last residue. A D gene is named only where the DNA matches it firmly. Size values are once, few and many counts, or a class for expanded clones, and some rows have none.

v_call: TRBV30; clone_size: -; j_call: TRBJ2-7; d_call: -; cdr3_aa: CAWRVSRGSYEQYF; cdr3_nt: TGTGCCTGGAGAGTTAGCAGGGGATCCTACGAGCAGTACTTC
v_call: TRBV7-8; clone_size: -; j_call: TRBJ2-5; d_call: TRBD2; cdr3_aa: CASSFGGGETQYF; cdr3_nt: TGTGCCAGCAGCTTCGGGGGGGGAGAGACCCAGTACTTC
v_call: TRBV5-1; clone_size: -; j_call: TRBJ2-7; d_call: -; cdr3_aa: CASSFGQSYEQYF; cdr3_nt: TGCGCCAGCAGCTTCGGACAGAGCTACGAGCAGTACTTC
v_call: TRBV19; clone_size: -; j_call: TRBJ2-7; d_call: TRBD1; cdr3_aa: CASRDRVGSYEQYF; cdr3_nt: TGTGCCAGTAGGGACAGGGTAGGGTCCTACGAGCAGTACTTC
v_call: TRBV5-6; clone_size: -; j_call: TRBJ2-5; d_call: TRBD2; cdr3_aa: CASSLGASGGTETQYF; cdr3_nt: TGTGCCAGCAGCTTGGGGGCTAGCGGGGGGACGGAGACCCAGTACTTC
v_call: TRBV7-3; clone_size: once; j_call: TRBJ1-2; d_call: -; cdr3_aa: CASSLKGGAGYTF; cdr3_nt: TGTGCCAGCAGCCTTAAAGGAGGGGCTGGCTACACCTTC
v_call: TRBV18; clone_size: -; j_call: TRBJ2-7; d_call: -; cdr3_aa: CASSPRRDRRSYEQYF; cdr3_nt: TGTGCCAGCTCACCACGGAGGGACAGACGATCCTACGAGCAGTACTTC
v_call: TRBV18; clone_size: -; j_call: TRBJ2-5; d_call: -; cdr3_aa: CASSLVRTAEETQYF; cdr3_nt: TGTGCCAGCTCACTAGTTCGGACAGCCGAAGAGACCCAGTACTTC
v_call: TRBV14; clone_size: -; j_call: TRBJ1-2; d_call: -; cdr3_aa: CASSQVGRGYGYTF; cdr3_nt: TGTGCCAGCAGCCAAGTGGGCCGCGGGTATGGCTACACCTTC
v_call: TRBV4-2; clone_size: -; j_call: TRBJ2-2; d_call: -; cdr3_aa: CASSRRDFNTGELFF; cdr3_nt: TGTGCCAGCAGCAGAAGGGACTTTAACACCGGGGAGCTGTTTTTT
v_call: TRBV4-1; clone_size: -; j_call: TRBJ1-2; d_call: -; cdr3_aa: CASSLETRGVQTF; cdr3_nt: TGCGCCAGCAGCCTAGAAACCCGAGGAGTCCAAACCTTC
v_call: TRBV19; clone_size: -; j_call: TRBJ2-5; d_call: -; cdr3_aa: CASSQRSRETQYF; cdr3_nt: TGTGCCAGTAGTCAGAGGAGTAGGGAGACCCAGTACTTC
v_call: TRBV4-3; clone_size: -; j_call: TRBJ2-7; d_call: TRBD2; cdr3_aa: CASSPWGGDSYEQYF; cdr3_nt: TGCGCCAGCAGCCCCTGGGGGGGGGACTCCTACGAGCAGTACTTC
v_call: TRBV7-9; clone_size: once; j_call: TRBJ1-1; d_call: -; cdr3_aa: CSSSSEEGPLVTEAFF; cdr3_nt: TGTTCCAGCAGCTCGGAGGAGGGCCCCCTGGTGACTGAAGCTTTCTTT
v_call: TRBV5-4; clone_size: -; j_call: TRBJ2-3; d_call: -; cdr3_aa: CASSLDQKTDTQYF; cdr3_nt: TGTGCCAGCAGCTTGGATCAGAAGACAGATACGCAGTATTTT
v_call: TRBV19; clone_size: -; j_call: TRBJ1-4; d_call: -; cdr3_aa: CASSMQRGSNEKLFF; cdr3_nt: TGTGCCAGTAGTATGCAACGAGGGTCTAATGAAAAACTGTTTTTT
v_call: TRBV18; clone_size: -; j_call: TRBJ2-7; d_call: TRBD1; cdr3_aa: CASSPRSGQDYEQYF; cdr3_nt: TGTGCCAGCTCACCACGCAGCGGACAGGACTACGAGCAGTACTTC
v_call: TRBV14; clone_size: few; j_call: TRBJ2-7; d_call: -; cdr3_aa: CASSQDRWRRSEQYF; cdr3_nt: TGTGCCAGCAGCCAAGACAGGTGGAGGAGGTCCGAGCAGTACTTC
v_call: TRBV4-3; clone_size: -; j_call: TRBJ2-5; d_call: TRBD2; cdr3_aa: CASSRNLAGMVETQYF; cdr3_nt: TGCGCCAGCAGCCGGAATCTAGCGGGCATGGTGGAGACCCAGTACTTC
v_call: TRBV9; clone_size: few; j_call: TRBJ1-1; d_call: -; cdr3_aa: CASSSSWAANTEAFF; cdr3_nt: TGTGCCAGCAGCTCATCGTGGGCCGCGAACACTGAAGCTTTCTTT
v_call: TRBV9; clone_size: few; j_call: TRBJ2-3; d_call: TRBD2; cdr3_aa: CASILKLAGGSDTQYF; cdr3_nt: TGTGCCAGCATCTTAAAACTAGCGGGGGGGTCAGATACGCAGTATTTT
v_call: TRBV13; clone_size: -; j_call: TRBJ2-6; d_call: -; cdr3_aa: CASSFGTPLSGANVLTF; cdr3_nt: TGTGCCAGCAGCTTTGGGACACCGCTCTCTGGGGCCAACGTCCTGACTTTC
v_call: TRBV10-3; clone_size: once; j_call: TRBJ1-1; d_call: -; cdr3_aa: CAISESAVPNTEAFF; cdr3_nt: TGTGCCATCAGTGAGTCGGCGGTTCCCAACACTGAAGCTTTCTTT
v_call: TRBV10-3; clone_size: few; j_call: TRBJ2-7; d_call: -; cdr3_aa: CAISEMGSYEQYF; cdr3_nt: TGTGCCATCAGTGAAATGGGCAGCTACGAGCAGTACTTC
v_call: TRBV7-2; clone_size: -; j_call: TRBJ2-3; d_call: TRBD1; cdr3_aa: CASSSTGGWGDTQYF; cdr3_nt: TGTGCCAGCAGCTCAACAGGGGGTTGGGGGGATACGCAGTATTTT
v_call: TRBV28; clone_size: few; j_call: TRBJ1-6; d_call: -; cdr3_aa: CASSLLRGGNSPLHF; cdr3_nt: TGTGCCAGCAGTTTATTAAGGGGGGGGAATTCACCCCTCCACTTT
v_call: TRBV7-8; clone_size: -; j_call: TRBJ2-3; d_call: -; cdr3_aa: CASSPGLGAPAADTQYF; cdr3_nt: TGTGCCAGCAGCCCGGGCCTTGGGGCACCGGCGGCCGATACGCAGTATTTT
v_call: TRBV12-5; clone_size: -; j_call: TRBJ1-3; d_call: TRBD1; cdr3_aa: CASGLDRQGLIPTGNTIYF; cdr3_nt: TGTGCTAGCGGTTTGGATCGACAGGGCCTCATTCCAACTGGAAACACCATATATTTT
v_call: TRBV7-3; clone_size: -; j_call: TRBJ1-1; d_call: TRBD1; cdr3_aa: CASSLTGRLNTEAFF; cdr3_nt: TGTGCCAGCAGCTTGACAGGGAGGCTGAACACTGAAGCTTTCTTT
v_call: TRBV10-3; clone_size: -; j_call: TRBJ2-1; d_call: TRBD2; cdr3_aa: CAITGGGSSYNEQFF; cdr3_nt: TGTGCCATCACTGGCGGGGGTAGCTCCTACAATGAGCAGTTCTTC
v_call: TRBV18; clone_size: -; j_call: TRBJ2-1; d_call: TRBD1; cdr3_aa: CASSRYRDRNYNEQFF; cdr3_nt: TGTGCCAGCTCACGGTACCGGGACAGAAACTACAATGAGCAGTTCTTC
v_call: TRBV4-3; clone_size: once; j_call: TRBJ1-1; d_call: -; cdr3_aa: CASSQDINRGTEAFF; cdr3_nt: TGCGCCAGCAGCCAAGATATTAATCGGGGGACTGAAGCTTTCTTT
v_call: TRBV2; clone_size: medium-sized; j_call: TRBJ1-2; d_call: TRBD1; cdr3_aa: CASTGGYYGYTF; cdr3_nt: TGTGCCAGCACAGGGGGTTACTATGGCTACACCTTC
v_call: TRBV19; clone_size: -; j_call: TRBJ1-2; d_call: -; cdr3_aa: CASSPITRGGYTF; cdr3_nt: TGTGCCAGTAGTCCGATCACAAGGGGTGGCTACACCTTC
v_call: TRBV13; clone_size: -; j_call: TRBJ2-3; d_call: TRBD1; cdr3_aa: CASSPGTGLEYF; cdr3_nt: TGTGCCAGCAGCCCCGGGACAGGGTTGGAGTATTTT
v_call: TRBV28; clone_size: -; j_call: TRBJ1-1; d_call: -; cdr3_aa: CASSPSGEGDTEAFF; cdr3_nt: TGTGCCAGCAGTCCCTCAGGAGAGGGGGACACTGAAGCTTTCTTT
v_call: TRBV7-9; clone_size: -; j_call: TRBJ2-2; d_call: TRBD2; cdr3_aa: CASSLIGRGGGRNTGELFF; cdr3_nt: TGTGCCAGCAGCTTAATCGGCCGGGGGGGCGGTCGTAACACCGGGGAGCTGTTTTTT
v_call: TRBV6-4; clone_size: -; j_call: TRBJ2-1; d_call: TRBD1; cdr3_aa: CASSDTETGSYNEQFF; cdr3_nt: TGTGCCAGCAGTGACACGGAGACAGGGAGCTACAATGAGCAGTTCTTC
v_call: TRBV7-2; clone_size: -; j_call: TRBJ2-5; d_call: -; cdr3_aa: CASSWRSGGETQYF; cdr3_nt: TGTGCCAGCAGCTGGAGGAGCGGAGGAGAGACCCAGTACTTC
v_call: TRBV14; clone_size: -; j_call: TRBJ2-7; d_call: -; cdr3_aa: CASSSGRGSYEQYF; cdr3_nt: TGTGCCAGCAGCTCCGGCAGGGGTAGCTACGAGCAGTACTTC
v_call: TRBV15; clone_size: -; j_call: TRBJ2-2; d_call: -; cdr3_aa: CATSTLWLEGGELFF; cdr3_nt: TGTGCCACCAGCACCCTCTGGCTAGAGGGCGGGGAGCTGTTTTTT
v_call: TRBV28; clone_size: -; j_call: TRBJ1-1; d_call: -; cdr3_aa: CASRVRNTEAFF; cdr3_nt: TGTGCCAGCAGAGTCAGGAACACTGAAGCTTTCTTT